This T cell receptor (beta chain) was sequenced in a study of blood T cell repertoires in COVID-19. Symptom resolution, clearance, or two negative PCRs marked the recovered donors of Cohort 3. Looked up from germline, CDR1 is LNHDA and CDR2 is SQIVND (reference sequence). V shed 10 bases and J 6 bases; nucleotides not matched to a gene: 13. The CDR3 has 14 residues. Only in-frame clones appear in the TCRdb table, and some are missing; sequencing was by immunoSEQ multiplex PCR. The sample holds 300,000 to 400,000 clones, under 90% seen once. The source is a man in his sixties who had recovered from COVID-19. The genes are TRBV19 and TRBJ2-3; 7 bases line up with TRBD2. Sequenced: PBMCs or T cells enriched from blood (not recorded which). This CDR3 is CATGRAGEGDTQYF. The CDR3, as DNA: TGTGCCACTGGAAGGGCGGGAGAAGGTGATACGCAGTATTTT.